The clone carrying this T cell receptor beta chain occurred many times. The data belong to a study of Graves' ophthalmopathy and Graves' hyperthyroidism. Scientists amplified the TCR beta CDR3 regions from RNA transcripts. HTBI-primed RT-PCR formed the first round, and a multiplex PCR formed the second. One entry per CDR3 protein results from TCRdb running MiXCR on the multiplex PCR reads. Found here are about 400,000 distinct CDR3 sequences, around 18% of them singletons; the top ten hold 1.6%. The receptor was isolated from a young woman with Graves' ophthalmopathy. Sequenced: peripheral blood.

The CDR3 sequence is CASSYGGGAYNEQFF. Written as DNA, the CDR3 is TGTGCCAGCAGTTACGGCGGGGGGGCCTACAATGAGCAGTTCTTC. The chain carries TRBV6-2 or TRBV6-3 and TRBJ2-1, with TRBD2 identical over 9 bases. J gave up 2 bases and V 2 bases, and 1 base lay outside the gene matches. The CDR3 loop spans 15 amino acids. The germline V gene encodes CDR1 MNHEY and CDR2 SVGEGT.